Given below is one T cell receptor (beta chain) in context. Its antigen has not been determined. One base away there is no much larger clone; base qualities are not given. These data are taken from a study of regulatory T cells in long-lasting Graves disease (dated by TCRdb to the early 2020s). For the wider study: Antithyroid drugs had been taken for less than 3 months by newly diagnosed Graves' disease patients. Patients with persistent Graves' disease were compared with patients with newly diagnosed Graves' disease using TCR sequencing and RNA sequencing of peripheral blood. The study took place in China and was registered as a clinical trial. TCR sequencing covered approximately 13 persistent and 20 newly diagnosed Graves' disease patients, around 35 samples in total. Results and caveats for the whole study, not just this receptor: The study examined only peripheral blood because the primary lesion, thyroid tissue, could not be accessed. A larger number of public clonotypes was shared among persistent patients (about 2,700) than among newly diagnosed patients (around 890). The authors noted that the small sample size was a limitation that may lower accuracy. Sequencing and analysis were limited to the TCR beta chain. Lower TCR Shannon entropy and fewer highly expanded clones were observed in persistent Graves' disease patients than in newly diagnosed patients, which suggested clonal expansion. TRBV28, TRBJ1-2 and TRBJ2-5 were preferentially used in persistent disease, while TRBV20-1 and TRBJ2-1 were favored in newly diagnosed disease.

This sample's time point label indicates: newly diagnosed GD, antithyroid drugs for less than 3 months. For both TCR sequencing and RNA sequencing, RNA was extracted from PBMCs using TRIzol. Graves' disease was diagnosed according to American Thyroid Association guidelines. The patients came from an endocrinology department in Xi'an, China. From each patient, nine milliliters of peripheral blood was collected into an EDTA anticoagulant tube. Ficoll Paque Plus density gradient separation was used to isolate PBMCs, and no further T cell sorting was done. An Agilent 2100 Bioanalyzer and agarose gel were used to check RNA quality, and a NanoDrop 2000 was used to measure RNA concentration. To prepare the library, multiplex PCR was applied. Sequencing was carried out with an Illumina HiSeq 4000. TCR beta libraries were built with iRepertoire HTBI primers and Arm-PCR amplification of CDR3 regions. PCR products were gel purified before sequencing. The study's processing was this. A total of 62 TRBV and under 15 TRBJ segments were identified across samples and were used for gene usage analysis of CDR3 amino acid clonotypes. Filtered high-quality paired reads were merged into contigs using COPE and FqMerger. BLAST was used to align contigs to the IMGT TRBV, TRBD and TRBJ reference genes, and CDR3 was defined following IMGT. Clonotypes above 0.1% frequency were classified as highly expanded clones. Shannon entropy served as the measure of repertoire diversity, while the Gini coefficient captured V-J evenness. Public clonotypes were defined as clonotypes shared by more than one individual. The public reads were reprocessed in TCRdb via fastp at Q25 and MiXCR, keeping in-frame beta chains. Records with the same CDR3 protein are collapsed into one entry carrying the most frequent genes and DNA. The V and J calls, along with clone size, are taken from TCRdb and not from the paper's own processing. The sample records 530,000 or so distinct CDR3 sequences, roughly 14% of which are singletons. Of the sample, roughly 10% falls within the top ten clones.

The germline V gene (reference sequence) gives CDR1 as LGHDT and CDR2 as YNNKEL. Trimming leaves V shorter by 5 bases and J shorter by 8 bases, with the junction holding 6 bases beyond the gene matches. Inclusive of the bounding cysteine and phenylalanine, the CDR3 is 14 residues long. The only DNA kept is the CDR3, 42 bases in frame from the first base. The data also belong to a second study, concerning T cells in Graves' hyperthyroidism and ophthalmopathy. The second investigation adds: Stable Graves' hyperthyroidism was defined as the absence of progression to ophthalmopathy over 18 months of follow-up. Hyperthyroidism patients were newly diagnosed, with disease duration under 2 months, and aged 18 to 65 years. The study excluded patients with uncontrolled infections, other autoimmune diseases, pregnancy or lactation. Diagnoses were established on the basis of clinical symptoms, serum thyroxine and TRAb, thyroid ultrasound, and orbital computed tomography. A first-round RT-PCR of the TCR CDR3 used the HTBI primer set with the Qiagen OneStep RT-PCR kit. Blood samples also contained most of the expanded thyroid clonotypes (frequency above 0.001), which suggests that blood repertoires may reflect thyroid immune responses. A 13 V-J signature model separated ophthalmopathy from stable hyperthyroidism, with nearly 90% sensitivity and roughly 81% specificity in cross-validation and 80%/75% in testing. In validation, progression to ophthalmopathy was predicted by the model with 70% to 71% sensitivity and 72.22% specificity, a median of roughly 6 months before onset. A discovery cohort of around 100 patients, about 40 with Graves' ophthalmopathy and 57 with stable Graves' hyperthyroidism, was used to find distinguishing TCR V-J signatures. Whether ophthalmopathy could be predicted prospectively was tested in an independent validation cohort made up of roughly 19 hyperthyroidism patients plus 17 patients who later progressed to ophthalmopathy. For training and testing, the 100 or so patients in the discovery cohort were randomly divided in a 7:3 ratio. The study also compared thyroid tissue and blood T-cell repertoires from about 6 Graves' hyperthyroidism patients. After sampling, hyperthyroidism patients received methimazole starting at 30 mg daily, and ophthalmopathy patients received high-dose intravenous methylprednisolone. Libraries were constructed in a second round of multiplex PCR, after which size selection and purification were carried out. The libraries were sequenced on an Illumina HiSeq2000 using paired-end 100 bp reads. SOAPnuke was used to process the raw data, throwing out any read that contained adapters or uncalled bases, had a mean Phred below 15, or lacked an exact constant-primer or identifier match. COPE v1.2.5 was used to merge high-quality paired reads, and clonotypes were defined as unique nucleotide sequences. MiTCR v1.1 was used to align clonotypes to the IMGT TRBV, TRBD and TRBJ reference segments. Only V-J combinations with frequency above 0.0001, covering roughly 99% of repertoires, were analysed. The TCS score was defined as F50 (clonal expansion) divided by E x V (chaos), with BLOSUM62-based TCRdist calculated between CDR3 peptides within each V-J. Welch's t-statistics and random forest reduced 500 to 650 V-J features to fewer than 15, which were used in a naive Bayes classifier (R e1071). Sample size was not statistically predetermined, and investigators were not blinded to group allocation. TCR Vbeta CDR3 sequencing of 135 peripheral blood samples (43 ophthalmopathy, some 75 hyperthyroidism and approximately 17 progressor patients) is reported in the paper.

This clonotype was obtained from a man aged 25 to 40 with Graves disease. Donor details come from another sample of the same person, matched by shared clones. The V gene is TRBV3-1 and the J gene is TRBJ2-1, and TRBD2 matches 10 of the central bases. The sequencing here drew on peripheral blood mononuclear cells (PBMCs), taken at new diagnosis, from a patient treated with antithyroid drugs. The DNA sequence is as follows: TGTGCCAGCAGCTTAGCGGGAGGTAAAGATGAGCAGTTCTTC. It encodes CASSLAGGKDEQFF.